The TCR beta chain under discussion was sequenced for a study of response to subunit inactivated influenza vaccine. With regard to this clonotype: As yet, its antigen is unknown.

Unmatched junction bases numbered 11, after V lost 5 bases and J lost 0 bases. CDR1 is MDHEN and CDR2 is SYDVKM in the germline V gene. The CDR3 extends over 17 amino acids. Whole-study results and caveats: Authors suggested that a seasonal influenza vaccination recruits few new T cells each time.

One entry per CDR3 protein, called by TCRdb with MiXCR from the RT-PCR reads. The sample yields 500,000 or so distinct CDR3 sequences, 16% seen once. V and J are TRBV28 and TRBJ2-7, with TRBD2 matching 9 bases. Sequencing used CD4+ T cells sorted from PBMCs, obtained less than 25 months after vaccination. The TCR comes from a man between 50 and 69 years old who received an inactivated influenza vaccine. The CDR3 protein is CASSPLTLAGSSYEQYF. The CDR3 DNA reads TGTGCCAGCAGTCCACTGACCCTAGCGGGGAGCTCCTACGAGCAGTACTTC.